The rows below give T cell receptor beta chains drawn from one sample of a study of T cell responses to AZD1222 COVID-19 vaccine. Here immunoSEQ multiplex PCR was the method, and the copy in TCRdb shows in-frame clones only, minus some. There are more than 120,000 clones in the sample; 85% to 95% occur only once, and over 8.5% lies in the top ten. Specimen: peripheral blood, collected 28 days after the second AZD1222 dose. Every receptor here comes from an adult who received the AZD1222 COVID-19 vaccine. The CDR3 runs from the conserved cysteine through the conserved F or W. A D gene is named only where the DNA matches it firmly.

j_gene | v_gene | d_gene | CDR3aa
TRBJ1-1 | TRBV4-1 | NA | CASSPGFTEAFF
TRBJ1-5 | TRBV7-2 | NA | CASSLGGVRNQPQHF
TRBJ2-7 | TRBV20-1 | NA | CSARSGHEQYF
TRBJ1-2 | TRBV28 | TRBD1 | CASSRGDYGYTF
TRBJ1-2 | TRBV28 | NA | CASTPGVFGGYTF
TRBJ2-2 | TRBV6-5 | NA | CASTWVHRGPGELFF
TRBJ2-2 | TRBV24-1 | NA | CATGYTGELFF
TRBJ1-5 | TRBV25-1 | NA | CASSDYRAPGQPQHF
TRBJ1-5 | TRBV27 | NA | CASSLRVRQPQHF
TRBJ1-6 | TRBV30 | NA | CAWRGLGGNSPLHF
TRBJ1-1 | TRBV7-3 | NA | CASSGQDSNTEAFF
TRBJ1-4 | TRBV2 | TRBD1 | CASSQTGELFF
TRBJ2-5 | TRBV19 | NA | CASSIEGWETQYF
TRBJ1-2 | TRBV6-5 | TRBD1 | CASSYSGQGAVDGYTF
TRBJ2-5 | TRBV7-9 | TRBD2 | CASSSGLAGGPRETQYF
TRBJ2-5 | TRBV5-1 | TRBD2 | CASSLGTSGFRETQYF
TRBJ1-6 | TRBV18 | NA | CASSPGRGDNSPLHF
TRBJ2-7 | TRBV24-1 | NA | CATSQGPAENYEQYF
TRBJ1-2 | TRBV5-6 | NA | CASSSQGVAYGYTF
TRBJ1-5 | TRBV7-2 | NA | CASRSSQNQPQHF
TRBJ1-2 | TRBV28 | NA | CASRAWAAEGYTF
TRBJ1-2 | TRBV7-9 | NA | CASSLTANYGYTF
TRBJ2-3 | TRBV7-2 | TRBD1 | CASSLMTGGDTQYF
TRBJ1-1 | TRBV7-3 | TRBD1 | CASSSHRGKDTEAFF
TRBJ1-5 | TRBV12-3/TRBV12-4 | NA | CASRGDSNQPQHF
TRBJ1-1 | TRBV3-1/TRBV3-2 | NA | CASSQTSNTEAFF
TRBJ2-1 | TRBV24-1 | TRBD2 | CATSGTSGNGGDNEQFF
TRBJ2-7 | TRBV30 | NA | CAWSGRDEQYF
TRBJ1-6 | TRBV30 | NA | CAWSLYLGSPLHF
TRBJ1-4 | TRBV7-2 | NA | CASSPRGAQKGLFF
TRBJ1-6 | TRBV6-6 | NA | CASSRDGGNNSPLHF
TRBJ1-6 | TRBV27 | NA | CASTTFGSPLHF